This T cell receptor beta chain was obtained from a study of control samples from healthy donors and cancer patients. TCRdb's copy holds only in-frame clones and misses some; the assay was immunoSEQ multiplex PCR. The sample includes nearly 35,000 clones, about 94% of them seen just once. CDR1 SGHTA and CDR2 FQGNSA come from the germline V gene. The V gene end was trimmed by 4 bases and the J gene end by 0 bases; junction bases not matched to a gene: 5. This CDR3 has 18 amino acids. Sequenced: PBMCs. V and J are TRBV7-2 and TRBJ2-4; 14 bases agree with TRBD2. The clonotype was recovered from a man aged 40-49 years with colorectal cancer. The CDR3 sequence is CASSSGLAGGLAKNIQYF. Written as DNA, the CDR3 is TGTGCCAGCAGCTCCGGACTAGCGGGGGGCTTAGCCAAAAACATTCAGTACTTC.